This TCR beta chain was obtained from a study of identifying expanded T cells in peripheral blood. V lost 5 bases and J lost 5, with 15 bases in between. CDR3 length: 14 residues. Germline CDR1 and CDR2: MNHNS and SASEGT. Clones were read by immunoSEQ multiplex PCR, and TCRdb kept only the in-frame ones, dropping some. Of about 78,000 clones listed, roughly 81% are singletons. The chain employs TRBV6-1 and TRBJ2-5; D gene ambiguous. The sequence came from a person aged 18-69 years in good health. Sequenced sample: blood. CDR3 in DNA: TGTGCCAGCAGTAAGGACCCCTGGGCGGAGACCCAGTACTTC. This gives the protein CASSKDPWAETQYF.